The 23 T cell receptor beta chains below come from one sample, sequenced in a study of T cell changes during pregnancy in multiple sclerosis. TCRdb keeps only in-frame clones here, not all; method: immunoSEQ multiplex PCR. Altogether roughly 40,000 clones are present, roughly 84% being singletons, with the ten largest covering 0.64%. Sequencing used CD4+ T cells from peripheral blood mononuclear cells, obtained before pregnancy. The receptor source for this set is a female donor with multiple sclerosis, enrolled in a pregnancy study.

The chain joins TRBV6-5 to TRBJ1-1, with TRBD1 matching over 7 bases. V was pared by 5 bases and J by 3 bases, with 6 bases of the junction left unmatched. The CDR3 loop spans 14 amino acids. Looked up from germline, CDR1 is MNHEY and CDR2 is SVGAGI. The DNA for the CDR3 is TGTGCCAGCAGTCCGGGGGACAGTTACACTGAAGCTTTCTTT. As protein: CASSPGDSYTEAFF.

The chain carries TRBV6-6 and TRBJ2-7; the match to TRBD2 covers 8 bases. The length of the CDR3 is 16 residues. V gave up 5 bases and J gave up 7 bases; unmatched junction bases: 16. Per the germline V gene, CDR1 is MNHNY and CDR2 is SVGAGI (reference sequence). This chain's CDR3 is CASSRMGTGGPGEQYF. CDR3 DNA sequence: TGTGCCAGCAGTCGAATGGGAACGGGAGGGCCCGGAGAGCAGTACTTC.

The rearrangement links TRBV7-2 to TRBJ1-2; possible D gene TRBD1, 5 bases. The CDR3 has 18 residues. Germline assignment: CDR1 SGHTA and CDR2 FQGNSA. The V end was cut by 2 bases, the J end by 0 bases, with 19 bases between. CDR3 sequence (DNA): TGTGCCAGCAGCTTAAGGGGCTTTGGGGCCCGAGCTAACTATGGCTACACCTTC. The encoded protein is CASSLRGFGARANYGYTF.

This clone was recorded a few times. CDR3 sequence (DNA): TGTGCCAGCAGTCCGCAGGGGGATAATCAGCCCCAGCATTTT. Amino acid sequence: CASSPQGDNQPQHF. The chain uses TRBV6-6 and TRBJ1-5, with 7 nucleotides matching TRBD1. From germline, CDR1 is MNHNY and CDR2 SVGAGI (reference sequence). CDR3 length equals 14 residues. The V and J ends lost 5 bases and 4 bases, in that order; junction bases with no gene match: 5.

V and J are TRBV5-1 and TRBJ1-2, with D perhaps matching TRBD1 (6 bases). V lost 0 bases to trimming and J lost 4 bases, with 16 bases between them. CDR3 size: 16 residues. Germline V gene data show CDR1 as SGHRS and CDR2 as YFSETQ. CDR3 DNA: TGCGCCAGCAGCTTGGAGGGGGGGCGCATGAGCTATGGCTACACCTTC. The encoded protein is CASSLEGGRMSYGYTF.

The genes are TRBV6-5 and TRBJ1-6; TRBD1 is a possible D gene (5 bases). Deletions cut 0 bases from V and 8 bases from J, with 11 bases between. The CDR3 has 15 residues. Germline V gene lookup returns CDR1 MNHEY and CDR2 SVGAGI. CDR3 nucleotides: TGTGCCAGCAGTTACTCGTTTGACAGCTATTCACCCCTCCACTTT. Protein: CASSYSFDSYSPLHF.

The chain carries TRBV7-9 and TRBJ1-2; D is unclear. This CDR3 region has 13 residues. In germline, CDR1 is SEHNR, CDR2 FQNEAQ (reference sequence). V was shortened by 4 bases and J by 1 base, with 7 bases between the two germline ends. This CDR3 is CASSSLNNYGYTF. DNA of the CDR3: TGTGCCAGCAGCTCCTTAAATAACTATGGCTACACCTTC. The whole variable domain, remainder taken from reference TRBV7-9 and TRBJ1-2, is DTGVSQNPRHKITKRGQNVTFRCDPISEHNRLYWYRQTLGQGPEFLTYFQNEAQLEKSRLLSDRFSAERPKGSFSTLEIQRTEQGDSAMYLCASSSLNNYGYTFGSGTRLTVV.

This clone appeared a single time. J is TRBJ1-5 and V is TRBV7-9; a possible D gene is TRBD1 (6 bases). Germline assignment: CDR1 SEHNR and CDR2 FQNEAQ (reference sequence). Trimming took 1 base from V and 9 from J, leaving 22 bases between them. The CDR3 consists of 17 residues. Written as DNA, the CDR3 is TGTGCCAGCAGCTTAGTCCCGGGACACCTACCCGGCGGGCCCCAGCATTTT. Its protein product is CASSLVPGHLPGGPQHF.

The genes are TRBV7-2 and TRBJ2-7; 7 bases fit TRBD1. CDR1 is SGHTA and CDR2 is FQGNSA in the germline V gene. V lost 1 base and J lost 3; bases outside the gene matches: 6. CDR3 size: 15 residues. CDR3 nucleotides: TGTGCCAGCAGCTTAGGGGGACAGTACCTCTACGAGCAGTACTTC. Protein product: CASSLGGQYLYEQYF.

This clone has more than one count but fewer than ten. The gene calls are TRBV7-2 and TRBJ2-7; D is perhaps TRBD2 (5 bases). The CDR3 consists of 15 residues. Trimming pared 5 bases from V and 2 bases from J, leaving 16 bases between. The germline V gene has CDR1 SGHTA and CDR2 FQGNSA. The CDR3 nucleotides read TGTGCCAGCAGCCACCCAGCGGCAGCAGCCTACGAGCAGTACTTC. Translation gives CASSHPAAAAYEQYF.

This clone turned up a few times. V is TRBV5-1 and J is TRBJ2-7, with 7 bases lining up with TRBD2. Germline V CDR1 and CDR2: SGHRS, YFSETQ. There are 15 residues in the CDR3. J was trimmed by 5 bases and V by 0 bases; bases with no gene match: 8. CDR3 sequence (DNA): TGCGCCAGCAGCTTGGCCTGGACTAGTTTGGACGAGCAGTACTTC. Translated: CASSLAWTSLDEQYF.

This clone is a singleton in its sample. The gene calls are TRBV6-6 and TRBJ1-5; 7 nucleotides align to TRBD1. The V and J ends lost 6 bases and 2 bases, in that order; junction bases with no gene match: 4. The germline V gene encodes CDR1 MNHNY and CDR2 SVGAGI (reference sequence). The CDR3 is 14 residues long. The CDR3 nucleotides read TGTGCCAGCAGCTTCGGACAGGGCAATCAGCCCCAGCATTTT. Its protein is CASSFGQGNQPQHF.

The rearrangement links TRBV25-1 to TRBJ1-1; TRBD1 might be the D (5 bases). Germline V lookup: CDR1 MGHDK, CDR2 SYGVNS. Trimming removed 5 bases from V and 1 base from J, with 23 bases in between. The CDR3 sequence is 18 residues long. CDR3 sequence (DNA): TGTGCCAGCAGTCCCTCAATTGGGGGGGAAACTTGGAACACTGAAGCTTTCTTT. Protein sequence: CASSPSIGGETWNTEAFF.

The V gene is TRBV19, the J gene TRBJ2-2; D may be TRBD2 (7 bases). V lost 2 bases and J lost 1, with 11 bases in between. There are 16 residues in the CDR3. CDR1 and CDR2 (germline): LNHDA, SQIVND (reference sequence). CDR3 protein: CASSITGGENTGELFF. The CDR3 DNA is TGTGCCAGTAGTATAACGGGGGGCGAGAACACCGGGGAGCTGTTTTTT.

The table lists this clone with a count of one. The chain uses TRBV29-1 and TRBJ2-7; 8 nucleotides agree with TRBD2. The ends lost 0 bases at V and 5 bases at J; junction bases unmatched: 9. The CDR3 is 15 amino acids. Germline assignment: CDR1 SQVTM and CDR2 ANQGSEA. CDR3 loop: CSVEEMPGGRDEQYF. The CDR3 nucleotides are TGCAGCGTTGAAGAGATGCCGGGAGGGAGAGACGAGCAGTACTTC.

The V and J genes are TRBV18 and TRBJ1-2; 8 bases map to TRBD1. The CDR3 has 13 amino acids. The ends lost 6 bases at V and 8 bases at J; junction bases unmatched: 8. Per germline, CDR1 KGHSH and CDR2 LQKENI. In DNA, the CDR3 is TGTGCCAGCTCCCCAGACAGGGGAAGCGGCTACACCTTC. Protein sequence: CASSPDRGSGYTF.

The chain links TRBV6-1 to TRBJ2-5; 9 nucleotides align to TRBD1. The DNA end is a closer match to TRBJ2-7, so the J assignment may be wrong. The CDR3 spans 16 residues. CDR1 is MNHNS and CDR2 is SASEGT in the germline V gene. Here the CDR3 reads CASSGGQGSILYEQYF. Written as DNA, the CDR3 is TGTGCCAGCAGTGGGGGACAGGGAAGTATTCTCTACGAGCAGTACTTC.

The chain links TRBV11-2 to TRBJ1-6, with a weak D call TRBD1 (6 bases). Germline assignment: CDR1 SGHAT and CDR2 FQNNGV. The CDR3 length is 13 residues. Trimming left V 8 bases short and J 9 bases short, with 14 bases between. The CDR3 coding sequence is TGTGCCAGCGAGGGAGGGGGAGGTTCACCCCTCCACTTT. It yields the protein CASEGGGGSPLHF.

The chain carries TRBV29-1 and TRBJ2-5, with 13 bases identical to TRBD2. CDR3 size: 14 residues. The germline V gene encodes CDR1 SQVTM and CDR2 ANQGSEA. V lost 4 bases to trimming and J lost 5 bases; unmatched junction nucleotides: 4. CDR3 nucleotides: TGCAGCGTTGCCGTGACTAGCGGGGGGGAGACCCAGTACTTC. Its protein is CSVAVTSGGETQYF.

The chain links TRBV7-2 to TRBJ2-5, with 10 positions matching TRBD1. The germline CDR1 and CDR2 sequences are SGHTA and FQGNSA. The V segment lost 6 bases and the J segment 4 bases; nucleotides outside the gene matches: 8. CDR3 length: 15 amino acids. The CDR3 region is CASSPDRGMAETQYF. The CDR3, as DNA: TGTGCCAGCAGTCCGGACAGGGGGATGGCAGAGACCCAGTACTTC. Filled out from reference TRBV7-2 and TRBJ2-5, the complete variable domain reads GAGVSQSPSNKVTEKGKDVELRCDPISGHTALYWYRQSLGQGLEFLIYFQGNSAPDKSGLPSDRFSAERTGGSVSTLTIQRTQQEDSAVYLCASSPDRGMAETQYFGPGTRLLVL.

The rearrangement joins TRBV5-1 to TRBJ2-7; D is possibly TRBD2 (5 bases). The V and J ends lost 0 bases and 4 bases respectively, with 14 bases between them. Germline CDR1 reads SGHRS; CDR2 reads YFSETQ. The CDR3 has 15 amino acids. CDR3 protein: CASSLVPSTGYEQYF. The CDR3 DNA reads TGCGCCAGCAGCTTGGTGCCCTCGACGGGGTACGAGCAGTACTTC.

This clone was picked up a small number of times. The J gene is TRBJ2-2, the V gene TRBV2; 9 bases match TRBD1. In germline, CDR1 is SNHLY, CDR2 FYNNEI. J gave up 8 bases and V 5 bases, and 6 bases lay outside the gene matches. The CDR3 extends over 14 amino acids. The CDR3 DNA reads TGTGCCAGCAGTACCGGGACAGGGTCAGGGGAGCTGTTTTTT. Translation gives CASSTGTGSGELFF.

The V call is TRBV6-1, the J call TRBJ1-3; TRBD1 is a possible D gene (6 bases). Between the trimmed V and J ends, which lost 6 bases and 4 bases, there was a span of 10 bases. Germline V gives CDR1 MNHNS, CDR2 SASEGT. The CDR3 length is 13 residues. The CDR3 region is CASRGTSGNTIYF. The DNA for the CDR3 is TGTGCCAGCAGGGGGACATCCGGAAACACCATATATTTT.